The rows below give T cell receptor beta chains drawn from one sample of a study of blood T cell repertoires in COVID-19. Generated by immunoSEQ multiplex PCR, the TCRdb table keeps only in-frame clones and is missing some. Of about 170,000 clones in the sample, roughly 84% were seen once. Input material: PBMCs or T cells enriched from blood (not recorded which). The receptor set was obtained from a man aged 45-60 years who had recovered from COVID-19. Each CDR3 is given without its conserved first and last residue. The size of a clone is reported for some rows only, either as once, few or many, or as a class for expanded clones.

abundance	v_gene	j_gene	CDR3aa
NA	TRBV5-4	TRBJ1-1	ASSLGGGGPTGLKAF
NA	TRBV5-6	TRBJ1-5	ASSTRQNNQPQH
NA	TRBV28	TRBJ1-2	ASSLGQFLLYGYT
NA	TRBV3-1/TRBV3-2	TRBJ1-1	AISGGLNTEAF
NA	TRBV30	TRBJ2-1	AWSASGGVQWQF
NA	TRBV24-1	TRBJ1-5	ATSQTGMNQPQH
NA	TRBV2	TRBJ2-1	ASRQPGQGLDNEQF
NA	TRBV4-1	TRBJ1-1	ASSQDLQGATEAF
NA	TRBV7-9	TRBJ1-2	ASSPEYGSGYT
NA	TRBV5-1	TRBJ2-1	ASSLYASGVPGNEQF
NA	TRBV4-1	TRBJ2-3	ASSQGRGGRDTQY
few	TRBV13	TRBJ1-3	ASSLGGNRAFSGNTIY
NA	TRBV4-1	TRBJ1-5	ASSQDYPTAPTQH
NA	TRBV5-1	TRBJ1-1	ASSLVGQGMAEAF
NA	TRBV6-5	TRBJ1-5	ASSYSRGGNQPQH
NA	TRBV2	TRBJ1-2	ASRGQYPNYGYT
NA	TRBV9	TRBJ2-1	ASSVRSGGAVYEQF
NA	TRBV30	TRBJ2-2	ACSTGYNTGELF
NA	TRBV7-9	TRBJ2-7	ASSFPGTNNEQY
NA	TRBV10-3	TRBJ2-7	AIRAGTASYEQY
NA	TRBV6-5	TRBJ2-2	ASRRGLAGELF
NA	TRBV29-1	TRBJ2-3	SVRLAADTQY
NA	TRBV5-6	TRBJ2-7	ASSREQGIRGEQY
NA	TRBV6-1	TRBJ2-6	ASSDRDSRSGANVLT
NA	TRBV7-2	TRBJ2-2	ASRSHRVLTGELF
NA	TRBV12-3/TRBV12-4	TRBJ2-2	ASRLGNTGELF
NA	TRBV6-1	TRBJ1-6	ASSEAGGSSPLH
NA	TRBV5-1	TRBJ2-6	ASSLEAGYTGANVLT
NA	TRBV9	TRBJ2-5	ASSVTRTGETQY
many	TRBV3-1/TRBV3-2	TRBJ2-4	ASSPRGGQDIQY
NA	TRBV6-5	TRBJ1-3	ASSYAQGPSGNTIY
NA	TRBV3-1/TRBV3-2	TRBJ1-1	ASSHPPWGRGITEAF
NA	TRBV19	TRBJ1-2	ASSDFGQNGYT
NA	TRBV5-1	TRBJ2-1	ASSPQTGGYNEQF
NA	TRBV12-3/TRBV12-4	TRBJ1-2	ASRTGAGYGYT
NA	TRBV7-3	TRBJ2-3	ASSLTTYTDTQY
NA	TRBV19	TRBJ2-1	ATTTEGAGYEQF
few	TRBV4-1	TRBJ1-5	ASRQGQGMSQPQH
NA	TRBV15	TRBJ2-2	ATSRDRGEAGGELF
NA	TRBV27	TRBJ2-2	ARRTGLDLSGSTGELF
NA	TRBV2	TRBJ2-3	ASSESRTQY
NA	TRBV27	TRBJ1-1	ASSPNRNTEAF
NA	TRBV4-1	TRBJ2-4	ASSQPDRGKDIQY
once	TRBV19	TRBJ1-1	ASRGREGNTEAF
NA	TRBV5-1	TRBJ1-1	ASSLGNREAF